This T cell receptor beta chain derives from a study of naive and memory T cell subsets. This clonotype was counted ten times or more. The antigen remains undetermined. Overall study results and limits: From naive to CM, EM and EMRA, diversity decreased and Gini increased. Possibly reflecting memory cells re-expressing CD45RA, a few larger clonotypes occurred in naive repertoires, especially CD8. RNA-based TCR counts may shift with T cell activation and differentiation.

Germline values: CDR1 LNHNV, CDR2 YYDKDF (reference sequence). J lost 7 bases, V lost 0 bases, and 6 bases had no gene match. The CDR3 has 17 amino acids. Both TRBC1 and TRBC2 were covered by a beta constant-region primer of two equimolar oligonucleotides. Nested alpha and beta constant-region primers with the SP2 primer drove four PCR rounds on ligated cDNA. MiXCR was run by TCRdb on the UMI-ligation and nested PCR reads, yielding one entry per CDR3 protein. This sample carries roughly 99,000 distinct CDR3 sequences, around 11% of them seen once, and the ten largest clones take over 0.11%. From the second PCR step, alpha and beta chains were amplified apart. CMV status came from CD4+ IFNgamma after overnight CMV lysate stimulation.

The sample was naive CD4+ T cells from blood. The source of this sequence is a human donor in good health. The chain has TRBV15 and TRBJ2-1, with 13 bases aligning to TRBD2. CDR3 amino acids: CATSRERGTSGANEQFF. CDR3 bases: TGTGCCACCAGCAGAGAAAGGGGGACTAGCGGGGCTAATGAGCAGTTCTTC.